A selection of T cell receptor beta chains follows, all from one sample in a study of OX40 agonist ivuxolimab in advanced cancers. Produced via immunoSEQ multiplex PCR; TCRdb's table is partial and in-frame only. The data contain under 25,000 clones, 65% to 90% of them singletons. Source: CD4+ or CD8+ T cells sorted from blood, taken in a trial of the OX40 agonist ivuxolimab. The source is an adult with an advanced solid tumor such as melanoma, head and neck, liver or kidney cancer. CDR3s leave out the opening cysteine and the closing phenylalanine or tryptophan. Not every row has a clone size; where given, it reads once, few, many or a size class.

j_gene: TRBJ2-7; v_gene: TRBV18; abundance: NA; CDR3aa: ASSISGDEQY
j_gene: TRBJ2-3; v_gene: TRBV6-6; abundance: NA; CDR3aa: ASSYSGTVDTQY
j_gene: TRBJ2-1; v_gene: TRBV19; abundance: NA; CDR3aa: ASSIRGGTGSGLGEQF
j_gene: TRBJ1-4; v_gene: TRBV5-1; abundance: NA; CDR3aa: ASSLVPVRREKLF
j_gene: TRBJ1-4; v_gene: TRBV7-2; abundance: NA; CDR3aa: ASSPKSRQGEKLF
j_gene: TRBJ1-5; v_gene: TRBV10-3; abundance: NA; CDR3aa: AISAGLDQPQH
j_gene: TRBJ1-2; v_gene: TRBV10-3; abundance: NA; CDR3aa: AISESALNYGYT
j_gene: TRBJ1-2; v_gene: TRBV9; abundance: NA; CDR3aa: ASSVGAAPYGYT
j_gene: TRBJ2-1; v_gene: TRBV9; abundance: few; CDR3aa: ASSSRGRVRQF
j_gene: TRBJ2-7; v_gene: TRBV2; abundance: NA; CDR3aa: ASRQGLSYEQY
j_gene: TRBJ1-1; v_gene: TRBV5-4; abundance: NA; CDR3aa: ASSWGQGSTEAF
j_gene: TRBJ1-1; v_gene: TRBV7-2; abundance: few; CDR3aa: ASSFMGWTEAF
j_gene: TRBJ2-7; v_gene: TRBV12-5; abundance: NA; CDR3aa: ASGLVLGTSGRRYEQY
j_gene: TRBJ1-2; v_gene: TRBV12-5; abundance: NA; CDR3aa: ASGFRESYGYT
j_gene: TRBJ1-6; v_gene: TRBV7-2; abundance: NA; CDR3aa: ASSLVRFGQRDNSPLH
j_gene: TRBJ1-2; v_gene: TRBV5-1; abundance: NA; CDR3aa: ASSLPGDYGYT
j_gene: TRBJ2-1; v_gene: TRBV2; abundance: NA; CDR3aa: ASIRQGQSNEQF
j_gene: TRBJ2-7; v_gene: TRBV6-6; abundance: NA; CDR3aa: ASSRSRDFLWNEQY
j_gene: TRBJ2-3; v_gene: TRBV29-1; abundance: NA; CDR3aa: SVEGGHGADTQY
j_gene: TRBJ1-5; v_gene: TRBV7-2; abundance: NA; CDR3aa: ASSQRGVDNQPQH
j_gene: TRBJ2-7; v_gene: TRBV14; abundance: NA; CDR3aa: ASSPVGWDYEQY
j_gene: TRBJ1-3; v_gene: TRBV5-1; abundance: NA; CDR3aa: ASSLGTDGNTIY
j_gene: TRBJ2-1; v_gene: TRBV18; abundance: NA; CDR3aa: ASSGLAGLRRGNEQF
j_gene: TRBJ2-7; v_gene: TRBV5-6; abundance: NA; CDR3aa: ASTPSSSYEQY
j_gene: TRBJ1-4; v_gene: TRBV7-6; abundance: once; CDR3aa: ASSFWTGDNEKLF
j_gene: TRBJ1-2; v_gene: TRBV11-2; abundance: once; CDR3aa: ASSSPRGKGGYT
j_gene: TRBJ2-7; v_gene: TRBV27; abundance: NA; CDR3aa: ASSLRVGRSYEQY
j_gene: TRBJ2-5; v_gene: TRBV29-1; abundance: few; CDR3aa: SVTGSGTQY
j_gene: TRBJ2-7; v_gene: TRBV7-2; abundance: few; CDR3aa: ASSLASEVLYEQY
j_gene: TRBJ2-6; v_gene: TRBV5-1; abundance: NA; CDR3aa: ASSGMGGGTGANVLT
j_gene: TRBJ2-1; v_gene: TRBV5-5; abundance: NA; CDR3aa: ASSFFGTNNEQF
j_gene: TRBJ1-1; v_gene: TRBV30; abundance: few; CDR3aa: AWSLLQNTEAF
j_gene: TRBJ2-1; v_gene: TRBV20-1; abundance: few; CDR3aa: SAGGNNEQF
j_gene: TRBJ2-3; v_gene: TRBV4-2; abundance: NA; CDR3aa: ASSQDLRDTDTQY
j_gene: TRBJ2-2; v_gene: TRBV6-1; abundance: NA; CDR3aa: ASRQGTGELF
j_gene: TRBJ1-1; v_gene: TRBV7-8; abundance: NA; CDR3aa: ASSSTTGITEAF
j_gene: TRBJ1-2; v_gene: TRBV30; abundance: NA; CDR3aa: AWSNGGQVGGYT
j_gene: TRBJ2-1; v_gene: TRBV7-8; abundance: NA; CDR3aa: ASSISRDSLYNEQF
j_gene: TRBJ1-2; v_gene: TRBV5-4; abundance: NA; CDR3aa: ASTSGTYGYT
j_gene: TRBJ2-1; v_gene: TRBV4-1; abundance: NA; CDR3aa: ASSRTFNEQF
j_gene: TRBJ1-5; v_gene: TRBV4-1; abundance: NA; CDR3aa: ASSHQWSYGPSNQPQH
j_gene: TRBJ2-3; v_gene: TRBV5-1; abundance: NA; CDR3aa: ASSRGTVITDTQY
j_gene: TRBJ1-5; v_gene: TRBV2; abundance: NA; CDR3aa: ASSESKSGVKH
j_gene: TRBJ2-2; v_gene: TRBV19; abundance: NA; CDR3aa: ASSFANRGRTGELF
j_gene: TRBJ2-3; v_gene: TRBV5-4; abundance: NA; CDR3aa: ASSPGGVRSTDTQY
j_gene: TRBJ2-7; v_gene: TRBV6-4; abundance: few; CDR3aa: ASSDSGSGGEQY
j_gene: TRBJ1-1; v_gene: TRBV5-1; abundance: NA; CDR3aa: ASSPTGTGEAF
j_gene: TRBJ2-1; v_gene: TRBV2; abundance: NA; CDR3aa: ASSEQGVYNEQF
j_gene: TRBJ2-1; v_gene: TRBV7-3; abundance: NA; CDR3aa: ASSPSGTSVNEQF
j_gene: TRBJ1-4; v_gene: TRBV7-8; abundance: few; CDR3aa: ASSRTGVNEKLF
j_gene: TRBJ1-1; v_gene: TRBV29-1; abundance: NA; CDR3aa: SVEGWQGVSEAF
j_gene: TRBJ2-1; v_gene: TRBV6-6; abundance: NA; CDR3aa: ASSSPLTSGYNEQF
j_gene: TRBJ1-4; v_gene: TRBV28; abundance: NA; CDR3aa: ASSDGTVREKLF
j_gene: TRBJ1-2; v_gene: TRBV30; abundance: NA; CDR3aa: AWTGRGRENYGYT
j_gene: TRBJ2-3; v_gene: TRBV7-9; abundance: NA; CDR3aa: ASSLRTPGFTDTQY
j_gene: TRBJ2-3; v_gene: TRBV6-5; abundance: NA; CDR3aa: ASRVGGADTQY
j_gene: TRBJ1-2; v_gene: TRBV5-1; abundance: NA; CDR3aa: ASSLEAAATNYGYT
j_gene: TRBJ2-1; v_gene: TRBV19; abundance: NA; CDR3aa: ASTKGAGAYNEQF
j_gene: TRBJ1-1; v_gene: TRBV5-6; abundance: NA; CDR3aa: ASSFGLTGGNTEAF
j_gene: TRBJ1-5; v_gene: TRBV6-6; abundance: NA; CDR3aa: ASRTGNNQPQH